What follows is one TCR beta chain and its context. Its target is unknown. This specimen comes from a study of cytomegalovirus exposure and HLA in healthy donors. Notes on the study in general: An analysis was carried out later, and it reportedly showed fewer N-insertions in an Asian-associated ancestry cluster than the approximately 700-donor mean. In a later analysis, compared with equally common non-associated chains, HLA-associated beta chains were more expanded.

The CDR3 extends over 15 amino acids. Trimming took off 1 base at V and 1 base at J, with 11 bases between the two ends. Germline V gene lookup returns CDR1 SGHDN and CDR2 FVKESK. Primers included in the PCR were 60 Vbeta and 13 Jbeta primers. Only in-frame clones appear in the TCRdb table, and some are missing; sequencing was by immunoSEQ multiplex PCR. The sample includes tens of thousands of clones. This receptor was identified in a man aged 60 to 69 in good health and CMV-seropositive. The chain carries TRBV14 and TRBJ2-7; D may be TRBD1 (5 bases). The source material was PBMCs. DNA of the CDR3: TGTGCCAGCAGCCAAGGGTCAGGGTCGTCCTACGAGCAGTACTTC. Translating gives CASSQGSGSSYEQYF.